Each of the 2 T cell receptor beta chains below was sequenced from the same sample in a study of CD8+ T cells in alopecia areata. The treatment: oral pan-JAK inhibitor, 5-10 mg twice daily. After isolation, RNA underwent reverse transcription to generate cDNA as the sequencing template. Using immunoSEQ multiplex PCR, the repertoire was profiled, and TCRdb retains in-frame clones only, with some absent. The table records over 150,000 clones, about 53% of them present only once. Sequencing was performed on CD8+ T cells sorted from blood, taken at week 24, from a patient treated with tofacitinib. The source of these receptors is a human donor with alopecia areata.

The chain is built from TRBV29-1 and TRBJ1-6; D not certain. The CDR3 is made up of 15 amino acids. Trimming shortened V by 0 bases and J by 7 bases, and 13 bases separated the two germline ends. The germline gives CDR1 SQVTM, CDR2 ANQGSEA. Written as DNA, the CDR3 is TGCAGCGTTGAAGATCCCAGCCAGCCAAATTCACCCCTCCACTTT. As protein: CSVEDPSQPNSPLHF.

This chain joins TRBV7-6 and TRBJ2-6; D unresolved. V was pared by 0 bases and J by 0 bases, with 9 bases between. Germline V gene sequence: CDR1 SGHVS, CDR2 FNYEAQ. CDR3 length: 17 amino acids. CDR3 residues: CASSLAQGLSGANVLTF. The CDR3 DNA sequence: TGTGCCAGCAGCTTAGCGCAAGGGCTCTCTGGGGCCAACGTCCTGACTTTC.